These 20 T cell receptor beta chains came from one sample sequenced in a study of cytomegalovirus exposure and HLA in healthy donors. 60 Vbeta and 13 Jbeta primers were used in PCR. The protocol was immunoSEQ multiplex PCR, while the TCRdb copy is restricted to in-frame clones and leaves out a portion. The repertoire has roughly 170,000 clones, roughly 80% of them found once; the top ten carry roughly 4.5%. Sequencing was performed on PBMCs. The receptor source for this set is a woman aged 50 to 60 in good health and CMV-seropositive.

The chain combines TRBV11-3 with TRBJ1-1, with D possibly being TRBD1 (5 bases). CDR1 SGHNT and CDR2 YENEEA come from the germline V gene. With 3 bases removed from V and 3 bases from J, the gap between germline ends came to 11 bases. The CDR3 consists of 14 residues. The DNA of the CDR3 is TGTGCCAGCAGCTTTCAAGGGGTTGACACTGAAGCTTTCTTT. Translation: CASSFQGVDTEAFF.

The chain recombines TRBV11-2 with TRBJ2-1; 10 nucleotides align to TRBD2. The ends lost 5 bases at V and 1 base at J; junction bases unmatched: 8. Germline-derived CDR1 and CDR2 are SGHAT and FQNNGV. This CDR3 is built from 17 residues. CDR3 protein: CASSPIQLAGSYNEQFF. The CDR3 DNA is TGTGCCAGCAGCCCGATACAACTAGCGGGGTCCTACAATGAGCAGTTCTTC. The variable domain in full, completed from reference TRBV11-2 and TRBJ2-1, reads EAGVAQSPRYKIIEKRQSVAFWCNPISGHATLYWYQQILGQGPKLLIQFQNNGVVDDSQLPKDRFSAERLKGVDSTLKIQPAKLEDSAVYLCASSPIQLAGSYNEQFFGPGTRLTVL.

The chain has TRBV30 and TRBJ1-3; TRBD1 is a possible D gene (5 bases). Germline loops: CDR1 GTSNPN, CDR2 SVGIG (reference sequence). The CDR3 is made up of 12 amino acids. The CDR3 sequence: CAWGSSGNTIYF. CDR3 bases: TGTGCTTGGGGCAGCTCTGGAAACACCATATATTTT.

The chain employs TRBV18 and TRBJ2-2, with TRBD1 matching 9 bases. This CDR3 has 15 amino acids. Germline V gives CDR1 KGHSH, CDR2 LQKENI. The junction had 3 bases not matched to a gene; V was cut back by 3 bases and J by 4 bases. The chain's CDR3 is CASSPGTGFTGELFF. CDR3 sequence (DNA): TGTGCCAGCTCACCGGGGACAGGGTTCACCGGGGAGCTGTTTTTT.

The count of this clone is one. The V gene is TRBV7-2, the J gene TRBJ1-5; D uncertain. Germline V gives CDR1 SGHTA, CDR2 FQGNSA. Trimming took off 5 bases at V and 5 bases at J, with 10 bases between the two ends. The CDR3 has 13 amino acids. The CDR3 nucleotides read TGTGCCAGCAGCGAAGGGAGTTATCAGCCCCAGCATTTT. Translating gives CASSEGSYQPQHF.

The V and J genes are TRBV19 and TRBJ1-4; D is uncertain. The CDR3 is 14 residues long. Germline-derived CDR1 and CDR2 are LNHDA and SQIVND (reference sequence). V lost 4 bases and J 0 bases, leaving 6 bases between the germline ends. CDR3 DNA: TGTGCCAGTAGTAAGGGAGCAACTAATGAAAAACTGTTTTTT. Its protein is CASSKGATNEKLFF.

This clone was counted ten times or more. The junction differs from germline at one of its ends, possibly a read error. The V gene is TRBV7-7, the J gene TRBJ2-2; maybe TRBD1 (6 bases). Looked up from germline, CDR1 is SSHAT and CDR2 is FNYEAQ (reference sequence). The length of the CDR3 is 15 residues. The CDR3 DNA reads TGTGCTAGCAGCTTATACGGCCAGGGGCCCGGGGAGCTGTTTTTT. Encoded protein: CASSLYGQGPGELFF.

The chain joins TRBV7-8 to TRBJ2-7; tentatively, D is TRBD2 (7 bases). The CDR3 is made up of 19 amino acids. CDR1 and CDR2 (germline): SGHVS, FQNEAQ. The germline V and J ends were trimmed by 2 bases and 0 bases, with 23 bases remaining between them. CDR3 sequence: CASSLSTGLASGFSYEQYF. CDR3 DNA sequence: TGTGCCAGCAGCTTAAGTACAGGGCTTGCTAGCGGTTTCTCCTACGAGCAGTACTTC. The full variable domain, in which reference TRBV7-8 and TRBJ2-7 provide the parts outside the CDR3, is GAGVSQSPRYKVAKRGQDVALRCDPISGHVSLFWYQQALGQGPEFLTYFQNEAQLDKSGLPSDRFFAERPEGSVSTLKIQRTQQEDSAVYLCASSLSTGLASGFSYEQYFGPGTRLTVT.

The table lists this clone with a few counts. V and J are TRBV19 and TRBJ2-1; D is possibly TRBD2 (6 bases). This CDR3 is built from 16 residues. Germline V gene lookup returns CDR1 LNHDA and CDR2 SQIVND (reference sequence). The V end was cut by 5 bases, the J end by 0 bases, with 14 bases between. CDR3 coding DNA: TGTGCCAGTAGTTACCGACGGGGGAGCTCCTACAATGAGCAGTTCTTC. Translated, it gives CASSYRRGSSYNEQFF.

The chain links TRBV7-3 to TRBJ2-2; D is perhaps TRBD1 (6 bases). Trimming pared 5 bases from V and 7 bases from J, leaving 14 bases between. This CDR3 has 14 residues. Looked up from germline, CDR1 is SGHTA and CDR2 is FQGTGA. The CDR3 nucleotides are TGTGCCAGCAGCAAGACAGGATTTAGCGGGGAGCTGTTTTTT. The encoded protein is CASSKTGFSGELFF.

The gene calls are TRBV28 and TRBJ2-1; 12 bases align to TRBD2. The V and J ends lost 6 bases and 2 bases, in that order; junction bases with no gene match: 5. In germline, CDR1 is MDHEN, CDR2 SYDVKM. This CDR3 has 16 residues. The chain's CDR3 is CASSSLAGGTYNEQFF. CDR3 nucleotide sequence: TGTGCCAGCAGCTCCCTAGCGGGAGGGACCTACAATGAGCAGTTCTTC.

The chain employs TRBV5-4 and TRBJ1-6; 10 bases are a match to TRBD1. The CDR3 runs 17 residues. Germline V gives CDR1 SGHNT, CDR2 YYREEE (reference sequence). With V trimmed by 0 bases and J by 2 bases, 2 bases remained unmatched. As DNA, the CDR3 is TGTGCCAGCAGCTTGGTCGGGACAGGGGCCTATAATTCACCCCTCCACTTT. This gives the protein CASSLVGTGAYNSPLHF.

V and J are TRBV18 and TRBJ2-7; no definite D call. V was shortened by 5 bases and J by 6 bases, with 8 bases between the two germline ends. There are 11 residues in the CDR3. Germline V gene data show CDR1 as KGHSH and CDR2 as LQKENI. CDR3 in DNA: TGTGCCAGCTCAAATCTCGGCGAGCAGTACTTC. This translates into CASSNLGEQYF.

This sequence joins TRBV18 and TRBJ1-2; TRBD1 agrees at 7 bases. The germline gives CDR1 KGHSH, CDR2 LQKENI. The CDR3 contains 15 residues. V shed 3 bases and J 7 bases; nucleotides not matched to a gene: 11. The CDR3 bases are TGTGCCAGCTCACCGACAACAGGGGATCTGGGTGGCTACACCTTC. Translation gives CASSPTTGDLGGYTF.

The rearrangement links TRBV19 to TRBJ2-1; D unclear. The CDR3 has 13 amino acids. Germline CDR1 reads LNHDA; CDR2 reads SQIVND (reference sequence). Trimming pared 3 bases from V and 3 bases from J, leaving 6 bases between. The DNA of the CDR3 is TGTGCCAGTAGTATTGCCGGCTACAATGAGCAGTTCTTC. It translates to CASSIAGYNEQFF. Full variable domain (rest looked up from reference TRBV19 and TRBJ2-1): DGGITQSPKYLFRKEGQNVTLSCEQNLNHDAMYWYRQDPGQGLRLIYYSQIVNDFQKGDIAEGYSVSREKKESFPLTVTSAQKNPTAFYLCASSIAGYNEQFFGPGTRLTVL.

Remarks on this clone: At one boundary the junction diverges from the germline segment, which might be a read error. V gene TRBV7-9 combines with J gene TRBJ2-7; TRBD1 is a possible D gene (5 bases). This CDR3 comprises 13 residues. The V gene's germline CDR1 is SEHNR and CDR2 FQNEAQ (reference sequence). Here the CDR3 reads CSSSDSRPYEQYF. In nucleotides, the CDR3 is TGTTCCAGCAGTGACAGCCGCCCCTACGAGCAGTACTTC. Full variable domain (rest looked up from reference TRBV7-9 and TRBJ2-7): DTGVSQNPRHKITKRGQNVTFRCDPISEHNRLYWYRQTLGQGPEFLTYFQNEAQLEKSRLLSDRFSAERPKGSFSTLEIQRTEQGDSAMYLCSSSDSRPYEQYFGPGTRLTVT.

The CDR3 nucleotides are TGCGCCAGCAGCACGGACAGGACCTCCTACGAGCAGTACTTC. Amino acid sequence: CASSTDRTSYEQYF. This chain joins TRBV5-1 and TRBJ2-7; 7 bases are a match to TRBD1. V was pared by 4 bases and J by 0 bases, with 4 bases of the junction left unmatched. The CDR3 contains 14 residues. Germline V lookup: CDR1 SGHRS, CDR2 YFSETQ.

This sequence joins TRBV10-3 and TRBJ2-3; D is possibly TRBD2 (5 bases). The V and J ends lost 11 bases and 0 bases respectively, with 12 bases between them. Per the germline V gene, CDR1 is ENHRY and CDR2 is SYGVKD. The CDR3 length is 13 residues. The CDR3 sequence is CAVLSASTDTQYF. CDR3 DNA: TGTGCCGTGCTTAGCGCTAGCACAGATACGCAGTATTTT.

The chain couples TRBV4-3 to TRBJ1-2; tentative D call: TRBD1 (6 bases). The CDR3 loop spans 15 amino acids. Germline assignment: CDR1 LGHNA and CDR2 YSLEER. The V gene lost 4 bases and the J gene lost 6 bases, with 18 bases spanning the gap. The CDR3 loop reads CASSPEYRAWNGYTF. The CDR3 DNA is TGCGCCAGCAGCCCGGAATACAGGGCTTGGAATGGCTACACCTTC.

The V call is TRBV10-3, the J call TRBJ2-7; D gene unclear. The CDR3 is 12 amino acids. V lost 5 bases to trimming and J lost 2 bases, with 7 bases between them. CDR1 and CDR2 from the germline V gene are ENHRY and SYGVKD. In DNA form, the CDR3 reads TGTGCCATCAGTCCGGGTGCCTACGAGCAGTACTTC. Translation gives CAISPGAYEQYF.